This is a list of T cell receptor beta chains from one sample in a study of T cell repertoires in cytomegalovirus infection. TCRdb recomputed calls from the reads with MiXCR, one row per CDR3 protein. The sample shows about 900,000 distinct CDR3 sequences, more than 25% of them seen only once. No antigen has been identified for these receptors. The sequencing used cultured CD8+ T cells from PBMCs, collected from culture after CMV antigen stimulation. The receptors here all came from a human donor in good health (CMV status not recorded). Some clones in this sample may be carry-over from other donors' samples. The CDR3 runs from the conserved cysteine through the conserved F or W. Fields, in order: CDR3 DNA, CDR3 protein, D gene, V gene, J gene, clone size. D genes are given only for firm matches. Not all rows give a size; the values are once, few, many and, for expanded clones, a class.

DNA: TGTGCCAGCAGTTTTGTACAGGGGCCCGGGGAGCTGTTTTTT
CDR3: CASSFVQGPGELFF
D: TRBD1
V: TRBV6-2/TRBV6-3
J: TRBJ2-2
size: few

DNA: TGTGCCACCAAAGACAGGGGGAACACTGAAGCTTTCTTT
CDR3: CATKDRGNTEAFF
D: TRBD1
V: TRBV24-1
J: TRBJ1-1
size: few

DNA: TGTGCCAGTAGGGGACTAGCGGGGGGGGTCTACAATGAGCAGTTCTTC
CDR3: CASRGLAGGVYNEQFF
D: TRBD2
V: TRBV19
J: TRBJ2-1
size: few

DNA: TGCAGTGCTCTCCCCGGGACAGGGGTAGGAAACACCATATATTTT
CDR3: CSALPGTGVGNTIYF
D: TRBD1
V: TRBV20-1
J: TRBJ1-3
size: many

DNA: TGTGCCAGCAGCTTAGTTTACGGGGGGGCCTTAGATACGCAGTATTTT
CDR3: CASSLVYGGALDTQYF
D: TRBD2
V: TRBV7-2
J: TRBJ2-3
size: many

DNA: TGCGCCAGCAGCTTGGGGGTCGATTCACCCCTCCACTTT
CDR3: CASSLGVDSPLHF
D: .
V: TRBV5-1
J: TRBJ1-6
size: .

DNA: TGCAGCGTTGAGGGTCAGATTACTGAAGCTTTCTTT
CDR3: CSVEGQITEAFF
D: .
V: TRBV29-1
J: TRBJ1-1
size: .

DNA: TGTGCCAGCAGTGAAAGGCAGGGGGCCACTGAAGCTTTCTTT
CDR3: CASSERQGATEAFF
D: TRBD1
V: TRBV6-1
J: TRBJ1-1
size: .

DNA: TGTGCCAGCAGCCCTGGACTAGCCTATGAGCAGTTCTTC
CDR3: CASSPGLAYEQFF
D: TRBD2
V: TRBV11-3
J: TRBJ2-1
size: .

DNA: TGTGCCAGCCGTCATGGGGGGGGACTAGCGGGTGAGCAGTTCTTC
CDR3: CASRHGGGLAGEQFF
D: TRBD2
V: TRBV27
J: TRBJ2-1
size: .

DNA: TGCGCCAGCAGCCAAGAAAGGCTGGGACTAGCGGCGGGGACAGATACGCAGTATTTT
CDR3: CASSQERLGLAAGTDTQYF
D: TRBD2
V: TRBV4-1
J: TRBJ2-3
size: .

DNA: TGCGCCAGCAGCCAAGGACAGACGCTTAGCAATCAGCCCCAGCATTTT
CDR3: CASSQGQTLSNQPQHF
D: .
V: TRBV4-1
J: TRBJ1-5
size: .

DNA: TGTGCCAGCAGTTTTATAAGCTCCTACGAGCAGTACTTC
CDR3: CASSFISSYEQYF
D: .
V: TRBV27
J: TRBJ2-7
size: many

DNA: TGTGCCAGCAGCCCCCCAACGGGGGCGACCTACAATGAGCAGTTCTTC
CDR3: CASSPPTGATYNEQFF
D: .
V: TRBV5-4
J: TRBJ2-1
size: few

DNA: TGTGCCAGCAGTTCGGGACAGGGAAGGGAGAAAGCTTTCTTT
CDR3: CASSSGQGREKAFF
D: TRBD1
V: TRBV6-2/TRBV6-3
J: TRBJ1-1
size: .

DNA: TGTGCCATCAGTGTCCACCCTTTCACAGATACGCAGTATTTT
CDR3: CAISVHPFTDTQYF
D: .
V: TRBV10-3
J: TRBJ2-3
size: .

DNA: TGTGCCAGCAGCTTGGGGGACAGGGGGCTGAGTGAGCAGTTCTTC
CDR3: CASSLGDRGLSEQFF
D: TRBD1
V: TRBV5-5
J: TRBJ2-1
size: .